The 32 T cell receptor beta chains presented below share a single source sample, sequenced in a study of shared clonotypes between healthy human individuals (dated by TCRdb to 2018 to 2021). Libraries were constructed by the immunoSEQ multiplex PCR assay. TCRdb's version of the immuneACCESS table is confined to in-frame rearrangements and falls short of the full clone set. An unresolved V gene accounts for under half of the shortfall where checked; the remainder is of unknown origin. The sample data list about 1.5 million clones, and 95% to 99% of these were observed just once. The biggest ten clones account for less than 0.55% of the sample. Sequenced: naive CD4+ T cells sorted from blood. In light of the paper, this sample's cell subset or site label describes: CD45RA+ positively selected. The receptors originated from a young man in good health.

J is TRBJ2-6 and V is TRBV28; no reliable D call. CDR1 MDHEN and CDR2 SYDVKM come from the germline V gene. With 5 bases removed from V and 0 bases from J, the gap between germline ends came to 5 bases. There are 14 residues in the CDR3. CDR3 in DNA: TGTGCCAGCAGTCGGAGCTCTGGGGCCAACGTCCTGACTTTC. It encodes CASSRSSGANVLTF. Based on the CDR3 plus reference TRBV28 and TRBJ2-6, the full variable domain is DVKVTQSSRYLVKRTGEKVFLECVQDMDHENMFWYRQDPGLGLRLIYFSYDVKMKEKGDIPEGYSVSREKKERFSLILESASTNQTSMYLCASSRSSGANVLTFGAGSRLTVL.

Here the CDR3 reads CASKDRGWTGELFF. In nucleotides, the CDR3 is TGTGCCAGCAAAGACAGGGGGTGGACCGGGGAGCTGTTTTTT. This chain connects TRBV2 to TRBJ2-2; TRBD1 matches 9 bases. Losses at the gene ends were 7 bases for V and 5 bases for J; bases not matched to a gene: 5. The CDR3 has 14 amino acids. Looked up from germline, CDR1 is SNHLY and CDR2 is FYNNEI.

The chain has TRBV5-1 and TRBJ2-5; 8 bases agree with TRBD1. The ends lost 4 bases at V and 5 bases at J; junction bases unmatched: 10. The CDR3 is 15 residues long. Germline V gives CDR1 SGHRS, CDR2 YFSETQ. The CDR3 sequence is CASSPAGGEGETQYF. In nucleotides, the CDR3 is TGCGCCAGCAGCCCTGCAGGGGGCGAGGGTGAGACCCAGTACTTC.

The chain links TRBV18 to TRBJ2-1, with D tentatively TRBD1 or TRBD2 (6 bases each). The CDR3 covers 16 residues. Germline loops: CDR1 KGHSH, CDR2 LQKENI. V was cut by 4 bases and J by 1 base, with 14 bases left in between. The CDR3 coding sequence is TGTGCCAGCTCACTTACCGGGGGCCTTTCCTACAATGAGCAGTTCTTC. Its protein product is CASSLTGGLSYNEQFF. The full variable domain, its missing parts supplied by reference TRBV18 and TRBJ2-1, is NAGVMQNPRHLVRRRGQEARLRCSPMKGHSHVYWYRQLPEEGLKFMVYLQKENIIDESGMPKERFSAEFPKEGPSILRIQQVVRGDSAAYFCASSLTGGLSYNEQFFGPGTRLTVL.

The V call is TRBV9, the J call TRBJ2-3; the D gene is possibly TRBD2 (6 bases). The length of the CDR3 is 16 residues. CDR1 and CDR2 from the germline V gene are SGDLS and YYNGEE. V was pared by 0 bases and J by 11 bases, with 22 bases between. CDR3: CASSVDPGGDGGVQYF. The CDR3 DNA sequence: TGTGCCAGCAGCGTAGACCCAGGCGGGGACGGGGGAGTGCAGTATTTT.

The chain has TRBV5-4 and TRBJ2-3; 8 bases line up with TRBD1. The CDR3 consists of 15 residues. The V segment lost 4 bases and the J segment 4 bases; nucleotides outside the gene matches: 8. Germline V gives CDR1 SGHNT, CDR2 YYREEE (reference sequence). Written as DNA, the CDR3 is TGTGCCAGCAGCGTGACAGGGGTTCGGGCAGATACGCAGTATTTT. Translation: CASSVTGVRADTQYF.

V gene TRBV29-1 combines with J gene TRBJ2-5, with a tentative D call TRBD2 (6 bases). The germline CDR1 and CDR2 sequences are SQVTM and ANQGSEA. This CDR3 region has 12 residues. Trimming pared 5 bases from V and 4 bases from J, leaving 11 bases between. The CDR3 DNA reads TGCAGCGTTATTGGGACTGGAGAGACCCAGTACTTC. It codes for CSVIGTGETQYF.

The rearrangement links TRBV25-1 to TRBJ2-3; 10 nucleotides agree with TRBD1. From germline, CDR1 is MGHDK and CDR2 SYGVNS. J was trimmed by 3 bases and V by 5 bases; bases with no gene match: 8. This CDR3 has 16 residues. Here the CDR3 reads CASSKRQGALTDTQYF. In DNA form, the CDR3 reads TGTGCCAGCAGTAAAAGACAGGGGGCTTTAACAGATACGCAGTATTTT.

The V call is TRBV29-1, the J call TRBJ1-1; D gene uncertain. From germline, CDR1 is SQVTM and CDR2 ANQGSEA. The CDR3 has 13 residues. Trimming shortened V by 2 bases and J by 11 bases, and 18 bases separated the two germline ends. CDR3 coding DNA: TGCAGCGTTGAATCGGAGCTCCTACCCGGGGCTTTCTTT. Translation gives CSVESELLPGAFF. The complete variable domain, with remaining parts taken from reference TRBV29-1 and TRBJ1-1, reads SAVISQKPSRDICQRGTSLTIQCQVDSQVTMMFWYRQQPGQSLTLIATANQGSEATYESGFVIDKFPISRPNLTFSTLTVSNMSPEDSSIYLCSVESELLPGAFFGQGTRLTVV.

This rearrangement joins TRBV12-5 to TRBJ2-1; TRBD2 is a possible D gene (6 bases). The CDR3 totals 15 residues. V dropped 0 bases and J dropped 5 bases, with 11 bases sitting between them. Germline lookup yields CDR1 LGHNT and CDR2 FRNRAP. CDR3 protein: CASGLVLRGNNEQFF. The CDR3 DNA reads TGTGCTAGTGGTTTGGTTCTACGGGGGAACAATGAGCAGTTCTTC.

The chain is built from TRBV6-6 and TRBJ2-7, with no clear D. The V gene's germline CDR1 is MNHNY and CDR2 SVGAGI (reference sequence). The V end lost 0 bases, the J end lost 2 bases, and 8 bases lay between the germline ends. The CDR3 runs 14 residues. The CDR3 nucleotides read TGTGCCAGCAGTTACTCGAAGGGCACCTACGAGCAGTACTTC. The encoded protein is CASSYSKGTYEQYF.

A note on this clone: A junction boundary mismatches the germline segment, possibly from a read error. V usage is TRBV7-7 and J usage is TRBJ2-2; 9 positions agree with TRBD1. This CDR3 spans 13 amino acids. Germline CDR1 SSHAT, CDR2 FNYEAQ (reference sequence). CDR3 residues: CASSRTGVGELFF. For the CDR3, the DNA is TGTGCTAGCAGCAGGACAGGGGTCGGGGAGCTGTTTTTT.

For this clone: Other DNA sequences of this sample code for an identical CDR3. This rearrangement joins TRBV6-6 to TRBJ2-3; D unresolved. Germline V CDR1 and CDR2: MNHNY, SVGAGI (reference sequence). Trimming removed 6 bases at V and 4 bases at J, with 5 bases between. CDR3 length: 11 residues. DNA of the CDR3: TGTGCCAGCAGCCCCGCAGATACGCAGTATTTT. It is translated as CASSPADTQYF.

The J gene is TRBJ2-2, the V gene TRBV2; unclear D gene. This CDR3 region has 13 residues. Looked up from germline, CDR1 is SNHLY and CDR2 is FYNNEI. V was trimmed by 7 bases and J by 7 bases, leaving 13 bases between them. In nucleotides, the CDR3 is TGTGCCAGCAACACACAGCTAGACGGGGAGCTGTTTTTT. It specifies CASNTQLDGELFF.

V gene TRBV9 combines with J gene TRBJ2-3; 9 nucleotides line up with TRBD2. Trimming removed 0 bases from V and 4 bases from J; junction bases left unmatched: 24. The CDR3 length is 22 residues. The germline V gene has CDR1 SGDLS and CDR2 YYNGEE. In DNA, the CDR3 is TGTGCCAGCAGCGTAGCTCCGGGACGGGTAACTAGCGGGCGGCGGGGGCCAGATACGCAGTATTTT. Its protein is CASSVAPGRVTSGRRGPDTQYF.

This chain uses TRBV10-3 with TRBJ2-1; either TRBD1 or TRBD2 may fit D (5 bases each). Between the trimmed V and J ends, which lost 2 bases and 7 bases, there was a span of 18 bases. Per germline, CDR1 ENHRY and CDR2 SYGVKD. CDR3 length equals 16 residues. CDR3 sequence (DNA): TGTGCCATCAGTGAGAAGGACTCCGGGACGGGTAATGAGCAGTTCTTC. It specifies CAISEKDSGTGNEQFF.

J is TRBJ2-2 and V is TRBV7-9; D might be TRBD2 (6 bases). The length of the CDR3 is 18 residues. The germline V and J ends were trimmed by 8 bases and 0 bases, with 22 bases remaining between them. Germline V lookup: CDR1 SEHNR, CDR2 FQNEAQ (reference sequence). CDR3 bases: TGTGCCAGCTTCGTGGGGTCGGGAGTCCTCGCGAACACCGGGGAGCTGTTTTTT. Residues: CASFVGSGVLANTGELFF. The whole variable domain, filled in from reference TRBV7-9 and TRBJ2-2, reads DTGVSQNPRHKITKRGQNVTFRCDPISEHNRLYWYRQTLGQGPEFLTYFQNEAQLEKSRLLSDRFSAERPKGSFSTLEIQRTEQGDSAMYLCASFVGSGVLANTGELFFGEGSRLTVL.

CDR3 sequence: CASSAGLESYNEQFF. In nucleotides, the CDR3 is TGTGCCAGCAGCGCCGGACTAGAGTCCTACAATGAGCAGTTCTTC. The chain links TRBV7-2 to TRBJ2-1; 7 bases line up with TRBD2. Germline V gene data show CDR1 as SGHTA and CDR2 as FQGNSA. J was trimmed by 1 base and V by 5 bases; bases with no gene match: 5. The CDR3 loop spans 15 amino acids.

J is TRBJ1-5 and V is TRBV9; D is possibly TRBD1 (5 bases). CDR1 and CDR2 (germline): SGDLS, YYNGEE. CDR3 length: 15 amino acids. The ends were cut back, 0 bases at V and 2 bases at J, with 9 bases in the middle. The DNA of the CDR3 is TGTGCCAGCAGCGTAGGGGGCAAAGGCAATCAGCCCCAGCATTTT. As protein: CASSVGGKGNQPQHF.

This sequence joins TRBV9 and TRBJ2-7, with 7 positions matching TRBD2. This CDR3 comprises 14 residues. With V trimmed by 4 bases and J by 0 bases, 4 bases remained unmatched. Per germline, CDR1 SGDLS and CDR2 YYNGEE. In nucleotides, the CDR3 is TGTGCCAGCAGCACAACTAGCGCCTCCTACGAGCAGTACTTC. This codes for CASSTTSASYEQYF.

CDR3: CASSSKTNVDTQYF. DNA for the CDR3: TGTGCCAGCAGCTCAAAGACAAACGTGGATACGCAGTATTTT. The rearrangement joins TRBV7-3 to TRBJ2-3, with D unclear. V was shortened by 4 bases and J by 6 bases, with 14 bases between the two germline ends. Germline lookup yields CDR1 SGHTA and CDR2 FQGTGA. CDR3 length: 14 residues.

The chain carries TRBV6-5 and TRBJ2-2; D not certain. This CDR3 is built from 16 residues. Germline assignment: CDR1 MNHEY and CDR2 SVGAGI. V was pared by 2 bases and J by 6 bases, with 16 bases between. The CDR3 sequence: CASSYLSTPTSGELFF. The CDR3 DNA sequence: TGTGCCAGCAGTTACCTTAGTACCCCCACATCCGGGGAGCTGTTTTTT.

This chain connects TRBV9 to TRBJ2-7, with 8 bases that match TRBD2. CDR1 and CDR2 (germline): SGDLS, YYNGEE. Trimming at V came to 4 bases and at J to 6 bases, leaving 12 bases not matched to a gene. CDR3 length: 15 amino acids. This chain's CDR3 is CASSIVSGSIGEQYF. CDR3 nucleotide sequence: TGTGCCAGCAGCATCGTCAGCGGGAGCATAGGCGAGCAGTACTTC.

This rearrangement joins TRBV7-2 to TRBJ1-1, with 7 bases identical to TRBD1. J gave up 6 bases and V 4 bases, and 8 bases lay outside the gene matches. The CDR3 length is 14 residues. Looked up from germline, CDR1 is SGHTA and CDR2 is FQGNSA. The CDR3 sequence is CASSSSGQYSEAFF. DNA of the CDR3: TGTGCCAGCAGCTCGTCGGGACAGTATTCTGAAGCTTTCTTT.

This chain connects TRBV28 to TRBJ2-1; D not certain. The CDR3 covers 15 residues. The ends were cut back, 4 bases at V and 6 bases at J, with 16 bases in the middle. Germline V gives CDR1 MDHEN, CDR2 SYDVKM. CDR3 in DNA: TGTGCCAGCAGTTGGGGATTGGCCGGTAGCAATGAGCAGTTCTTC. Translating gives CASSWGLAGSNEQFF. Complete variable domain (other parts from reference TRBV28 and TRBJ2-1): DVKVTQSSRYLVKRTGEKVFLECVQDMDHENMFWYRQDPGLGLRLIYFSYDVKMKEKGDIPEGYSVSREKKERFSLILESASTNQTSMYLCASSWGLAGSNEQFFGPGTRLTVL.

The chain is built from TRBV28 and TRBJ2-2, with a possible D match to TRBD1 (5 bases). V lost 3 bases to trimming and J lost 4 bases, with 15 bases between them. In germline, CDR1 is MDHEN, CDR2 SYDVKM. There are 16 residues in the CDR3. The CDR3 DNA follows: TGTGCCAGCAGTTTTCAGTCAGGGTCCCCCACCGGGGAGCTGTTTTTT. It translates to CASSFQSGSPTGELFF.

With regard to this clone: This CDR3 is also generated by other DNA sequences in the sample. The rearrangement uses TRBV2 and TRBJ2-7; no clear D gene. This CDR3 is built from 14 residues. Germline V gene data show CDR1 as SNHLY and CDR2 as FYNNEI. Deletions cut 1 base from V and 0 bases from J, with 7 bases between. Here the CDR3 reads CASSEDRSSYEQYF. The CDR3 DNA reads as TGTGCCAGCAGTGAAGACAGATCCTCCTACGAGCAGTACTTC.

The chain uses TRBV9 and TRBJ2-3; possible D gene TRBD2, 6 bases. The CDR3 covers 16 residues. Trimming pared 0 bases from V and 1 base from J, leaving 12 bases between. Germline V CDR1 and CDR2: SGDLS, YYNGEE. The chain's CDR3 is CASSVDVWGGTDTQYF. The CDR3 nucleotides are TGTGCCAGCAGCGTAGATGTCTGGGGGGGCACAGATACGCAGTATTTT.

The chain is built from TRBV7-8 and TRBJ2-2; D possibly matches TRBD1 or TRBD2 (5 bases each). V was cut by 5 bases and J by 6 bases, with 16 bases left in between. This CDR3 has 15 residues. Germline V lookup: CDR1 SGHVS, CDR2 FQNEAQ. The CDR3 DNA is TGTGCCAGCAGCGAGGGGATAATAAGGGCCGGGGAGCTGTTTTTT. Protein: CASSEGIIRAGELFF.

V gene TRBV28 combines with J gene TRBJ2-3, with 10 positions matching TRBD2. J lost 2 bases, V lost 5 bases, and 4 bases had no gene match. Germline V gene lookup returns CDR1 MDHEN and CDR2 SYDVKM. This CDR3 region has 15 residues. The CDR3 DNA is TGTGCCAGCAGTAGAGCGGGAGGGCTCACAGATACGCAGTATTTT. Its protein is CASSRAGGLTDTQYF.

V and J are TRBV7-2 and TRBJ2-7; D may correspond to TRBD1 or TRBD2 (5 bases each). Trimming stripped 4 bases from V and 5 bases from J, with 15 bases between. The CDR3 covers 14 residues. Germline CDR1 and CDR2: SGHTA and FQGNSA. The CDR3, as DNA: TGTGCCAGCAGCTCCTCTTGGGGGATTGACGAGCAGTACTTC. It translates to CASSSSWGIDEQYF. Full variable domain (missing parts from reference TRBV7-2 and TRBJ2-7): GAGVSQSPSNKVTEKGKDVELRCDPISGHTALYWYRQSLGQGLEFLIYFQGNSAPDKSGLPSDRFSAERTGGSVSTLTIQRTQQEDSAVYLCASSSSWGIDEQYFGPGTRLTVT.

The chain recombines TRBV18 with TRBJ1-1, with 8 nucleotides matching TRBD1. V trimming: 1 base; J trimming: 3 bases; junction bases outside the gene matches: 7. The CDR3 has 16 amino acids. Germline CDR1 KGHSH, CDR2 LQKENI. Written as DNA, the CDR3 is TGTGCCAGCTCACCACTGGACAGGGTGGAGGACACTGAAGCTTTCTTT. It yields the protein CASSPLDRVEDTEAFF.